The rows below give T cell receptor beta chains drawn from one sample of a study of blood T cell repertoires in COVID-19. Data came from immunoSEQ multiplex PCR; TCRdb stores just in-frame clones and leaves some out. Here the sample spans 110,000 to 150,000 clones, roughly 85% being singletons. The sample comprised peripheral blood. The origin of the receptors is a man in his forties or fifties with acute or convalescent COVID-19. Each CDR3 is given with its conserved first and last residue. Each record gives: D gene, V gene, clone size, J gene, CDR3 length, CDR3 protein, CDR3 DNA. The D gene is left open where the match is weak. Only part of the rows carry a size: once, few, many, or a class if the clone is expanded.

d_call: NA
v_call: TRBV6-5
clone_size: NA
j_call: TRBJ1-2
cdr3_length: 13
cdr3_aa: CASSWGDVGGYTF
cdr3_nt: TGTGCCAGCAGTTGGGGGGACGTTGGCGGCTACACCTTC

d_call: TRBD1
v_call: TRBV19
clone_size: NA
j_call: TRBJ1-6
cdr3_length: 14
cdr3_aa: CASRTGTDNSPLHF
cdr3_nt: TGTGCCAGTCGTACCGGGACAGATAATTCACCCCTCCACTTT

d_call: NA
v_call: TRBV23-1
clone_size: NA
j_call: TRBJ2-7
cdr3_length: 12
cdr3_aa: CASMGEVYEQYF
cdr3_nt: TGCGCCAGCATGGGGGAGGTCTACGAGCAGTACTTC

d_call: NA
v_call: TRBV18
clone_size: NA
j_call: TRBJ1-3
cdr3_length: 17
cdr3_aa: CASSPSTEWISGNTIYF
cdr3_nt: TGTGCCAGCTCACCAAGCACGGAGTGGATATCTGGAAACACCATATATTTT

d_call: TRBD2
v_call: TRBV9
clone_size: NA
j_call: TRBJ2-3
cdr3_length: 17
cdr3_aa: CASSLGTSGLTTDTQYF
cdr3_nt: TGTGCCAGCAGCCTTGGGACTAGCGGGCTAACCACAGATACGCAGTATTTT

d_call: NA
v_call: TRBV18
clone_size: NA
j_call: TRBJ2-2
cdr3_length: 15
cdr3_aa: CASSPRTTNTGELFF
cdr3_nt: TGTGCCAGCTCACCACGTACAACGAACACCGGGGAGCTGTTTTTT

d_call: NA
v_call: TRBV9
clone_size: NA
j_call: TRBJ1-4
cdr3_length: 12
cdr3_aa: CASSAAGYKLFF
cdr3_nt: TGTGCCAGCAGCGCAGCGGGGTACAAACTGTTTTTT

d_call: TRBD1
v_call: TRBV6-1
clone_size: NA
j_call: TRBJ2-7
cdr3_length: 15
cdr3_aa: CASSDRGRGSYEQYF
cdr3_nt: TGTGCCAGCAGTGACAGGGGGCGCGGTTCCTACGAGCAGTACTTC

d_call: NA
v_call: TRBV21-1
clone_size: once
j_call: TRBJ1-2
cdr3_length: 11
cdr3_aa: CAAPDTYGYTF
cdr3_nt: TGTGCCGCACCGGACACCTATGGCTACACCTTC

d_call: TRBD1
v_call: TRBV5-6
clone_size: NA
j_call: TRBJ1-4
cdr3_length: 13
cdr3_aa: CASSGGGEEKLFF
cdr3_nt: TGTGCCAGCAGCGGAGGGGGCGAAGAAAAACTGTTTTTT

d_call: TRBD2
v_call: TRBV5-1
clone_size: NA
j_call: TRBJ2-5
cdr3_length: 13
cdr3_aa: CASSWGGQETQYF
cdr3_nt: TGCGCCAGCAGCTGGGGGGGCCAAGAGACCCAGTACTTC

d_call: NA
v_call: TRBV21-1
clone_size: NA
j_call: TRBJ1-2
cdr3_length: 14
cdr3_aa: CASSTRQILYGYTF
cdr3_nt: TGTGCCAGCAGCACCCGACAGATACTATATGGCTACACCTTC

d_call: NA
v_call: TRBV7-8
clone_size: NA
j_call: TRBJ1-6
cdr3_length: 15
cdr3_aa: CASSLGRVNNSPLHF
cdr3_nt: TGTGCCAGCAGCTTAGGCCGGGTCAATAATTCACCCCTCCACTTT

d_call: NA
v_call: TRBV30
clone_size: NA
j_call: TRBJ1-5
cdr3_length: 14
cdr3_aa: CAWSGTVSNQPQHF
cdr3_nt: TGTGCCTGGAGTGGGACAGTCAGCAATCAGCCCCAGCATTTT

d_call: TRBD1
v_call: TRBV11-3
clone_size: NA
j_call: TRBJ2-7
cdr3_length: 13
cdr3_aa: CASSLRQGYEQYF
cdr3_nt: TGTGCCAGCAGCTTGCGACAGGGCTACGAGCAGTACTTC

d_call: TRBD2
v_call: TRBV27
clone_size: NA
j_call: TRBJ2-5
cdr3_length: 16
cdr3_aa: CASTPGGSGRTETQYF
cdr3_nt: TGTGCCAGCACCCCTGGGGGTAGCGGGAGGACAGAGACCCAGTACTTC

d_call: TRBD1
v_call: TRBV3-1/TRBV3-2
clone_size: NA
j_call: TRBJ1-3
cdr3_length: 15
cdr3_aa: CASSPRDRAGNTIYF
cdr3_nt: TGTGCCAGCAGCCCCCGGGACAGGGCTGGAAACACCATATATTTT

d_call: TRBD2
v_call: TRBV5-4
clone_size: NA
j_call: TRBJ2-1
cdr3_length: 16
cdr3_aa: CASSLSLAGGYNEQFF
cdr3_nt: TGTGCCAGCAGCTTGTCCTTAGCGGGGGGATACAATGAGCAGTTCTTC

d_call: NA
v_call: TRBV12-3/TRBV12-4
clone_size: few
j_call: TRBJ1-2
cdr3_length: 13
cdr3_aa: CASRPQDSSGYTF
cdr3_nt: TGTGCCAGCAGACCTCAGGACAGTAGTGGCTACACCTTC

d_call: NA
v_call: TRBV5-6
clone_size: NA
j_call: TRBJ2-5
cdr3_length: 16
cdr3_aa: CASSLEMTLGGETQYF
cdr3_nt: TGTGCCAGCAGCCTGGAAATGACTCTGGGAGGAGAGACCCAGTACTTC

d_call: NA
v_call: TRBV3-1/TRBV3-2
clone_size: NA
j_call: TRBJ2-1
cdr3_length: 14
cdr3_aa: CASSRRANYNEQFF
cdr3_nt: TGTGCCAGCAGTCGCAGGGCCAACTACAATGAGCAGTTCTTC

d_call: TRBD1
v_call: TRBV12-5
clone_size: NA
j_call: TRBJ1-5
cdr3_length: 13
cdr3_aa: CASGLEGGQPQHF
cdr3_nt: TGTGCTAGTGGTTTGGAAGGGGGCCAGCCCCAGCATTTT

d_call: TRBD2
v_call: TRBV3-1/TRBV3-2
clone_size: NA
j_call: TRBJ2-5
cdr3_length: 18
cdr3_aa: CASSHVTSGTFLKETQYF
cdr3_nt: TGTGCCAGCAGCCACGTAACTAGCGGGACCTTCCTTAAAGAGACCCAGTACTTC

d_call: TRBD2
v_call: TRBV6-5
clone_size: NA
j_call: TRBJ2-1
cdr3_length: 13
cdr3_aa: CASGTRTYNEQFF
cdr3_nt: TGTGCCAGCGGGACTAGGACCTACAATGAGCAGTTCTTC

d_call: TRBD1
v_call: TRBV6-5
clone_size: NA
j_call: TRBJ1-6
cdr3_length: 14
cdr3_aa: CATRQGAYNSPLHF
cdr3_nt: TGTGCCACCCGACAGGGCGCCTATAATTCACCCCTCCACTTT

d_call: TRBD1
v_call: TRBV6-5
clone_size: NA
j_call: TRBJ2-7
cdr3_length: 14
cdr3_aa: CASRTDRGAYEQYF
cdr3_nt: TGTGCCAGCAGAACGGACAGGGGAGCCTACGAGCAGTACTTC

d_call: TRBD1
v_call: TRBV24-1
clone_size: NA
j_call: TRBJ2-3
cdr3_length: 13
cdr3_aa: CATTDRGADTQYF
cdr3_nt: TGTGCCACCACTGACAGGGGCGCAGATACGCAGTATTTT

d_call: NA
v_call: TRBV6-6
clone_size: NA
j_call: TRBJ1-5
cdr3_length: 16
cdr3_aa: CASSSSGFYSNQPQHF
cdr3_nt: TGTGCCAGCAGTTCGTCAGGTTTTTATAGCAATCAGCCCCAGCATTTT

d_call: NA
v_call: TRBV2
clone_size: NA
j_call: TRBJ1-2
cdr3_length: 11
cdr3_aa: CASKVSYGYTF
cdr3_nt: TGTGCCAGCAAAGTTAGCTATGGCTACACCTTC

d_call: TRBD1
v_call: TRBV24-1
clone_size: NA
j_call: TRBJ2-7
cdr3_length: 15
cdr3_aa: CATSDPGTAPEGQYF
cdr3_nt: TGTGCCACCAGTGACCCCGGGACAGCTCCCGAAGGGCAGTACTTC

d_call: NA
v_call: TRBV4-1
clone_size: NA
j_call: TRBJ2-7
cdr3_length: 15
cdr3_aa: CASSRNQAGSYEQYF
cdr3_nt: TGCGCCAGCAGCCGAAACCAAGCAGGCTCCTACGAGCAGTACTTC

d_call: NA
v_call: TRBV9
clone_size: NA
j_call: TRBJ2-2
cdr3_length: 13
cdr3_aa: CASNLQDTGELFF
cdr3_nt: TGTGCCAGCAATTTACAAGACACCGGGGAGCTGTTTTTT

d_call: NA
v_call: TRBV3-1/TRBV3-2
clone_size: few
j_call: TRBJ1-2
cdr3_length: 15
cdr3_aa: CASSPHGRQPGGYTF
cdr3_nt: TGTGCCAGCAGCCCCCACGGCCGGCAGCCGGGTGGCTACACCTTC

d_call: TRBD2
v_call: TRBV12-5
clone_size: NA
j_call: TRBJ2-5
cdr3_length: 20
cdr3_aa: CASGLVNRGLAGGEGETQYF
cdr3_nt: TGTGCTAGTGGTTTGGTAAATAGGGGACTAGCAGGTGGGGAAGGAGAGACCCAGTACTTC

d_call: NA
v_call: TRBV12-3/TRBV12-4
clone_size: NA
j_call: TRBJ2-5
cdr3_length: 12
cdr3_aa: CASSPRGRKEYF
cdr3_nt: TGTGCCAGCAGTCCGCGCGGCCGAAAAGAGTACTTC

d_call: TRBD2
v_call: TRBV28
clone_size: NA
j_call: TRBJ2-2
cdr3_length: 15
cdr3_aa: CATRLAGKNTGELFF
cdr3_nt: TGTGCCACCCGACTAGCGGGGAAGAACACCGGGGAGCTGTTTTTT

d_call: NA
v_call: TRBV7-6
clone_size: once
j_call: TRBJ1-6
cdr3_length: 16
cdr3_aa: CASSFGDRINYSPLHF
cdr3_nt: TGTGCCAGCAGCTTTGGCGACAGAATAAATTATTCACCCCTCCACTTT

d_call: TRBD2
v_call: TRBV7-9
clone_size: NA
j_call: TRBJ2-7
cdr3_length: 16
cdr3_aa: CASSRTGTSGSFEQYF
cdr3_nt: TGTGCCAGCAGCCGAACCGGGACTAGCGGGAGTTTTGAGCAGTACTTC

d_call: NA
v_call: TRBV10-3
clone_size: NA
j_call: TRBJ1-2
cdr3_length: 16
cdr3_aa: CAISEPLQKRDYGYTF
cdr3_nt: TGTGCCATCAGTGAGCCTCTCCAAAAACGGGACTATGGCTACACCTTC

d_call: TRBD1
v_call: TRBV5-4
clone_size: NA
j_call: TRBJ1-2
cdr3_length: 13
cdr3_aa: CASSFTGGGGYTF
cdr3_nt: TGTGCCAGCAGCTTCACAGGGGGTGGTGGCTACACCTTC

d_call: TRBD2
v_call: TRBV9
clone_size: NA
j_call: TRBJ2-2
cdr3_length: 15
cdr3_aa: CASSPRGREAGELFF
cdr3_nt: TGTGCCAGCAGCCCCCGAGGGCGGGAGGCCGGGGAGCTGTTTTTT

d_call: NA
v_call: TRBV7-9
clone_size: NA
j_call: TRBJ1-5
cdr3_length: 19
cdr3_aa: CASSLDIGIHNQLNQPQHF
cdr3_nt: TGTGCCAGCAGCTTAGATATCGGGATCCATAACCAACTCAATCAGCCCCAGCATTTT

d_call: TRBD2
v_call: TRBV2
clone_size: NA
j_call: TRBJ2-3
cdr3_length: 14
cdr3_aa: CALGPAGKTDTQYF
cdr3_nt: TGTGCCTTGGGCCCAGCGGGAAAGACAGATACGCAGTATTTT

d_call: TRBD1
v_call: TRBV5-1
clone_size: NA
j_call: TRBJ1-1
cdr3_length: 14
cdr3_aa: CASSLNRGATEAFF
cdr3_nt: TGCGCCAGCAGCTTGAACAGGGGCGCGACTGAAGCTTTCTTT

d_call: TRBD2
v_call: TRBV28
clone_size: NA
j_call: TRBJ2-3
cdr3_length: 14
cdr3_aa: CASNRAGARDTQYF
cdr3_nt: TGTGCCAGCAACAGAGCGGGAGCCCGTGATACGCAGTATTTT

d_call: TRBD1
v_call: TRBV5-1
clone_size: NA
j_call: TRBJ2-7
cdr3_length: 16
cdr3_aa: CASSLGGTGITYEQYF
cdr3_nt: TGCGCCAGCAGCTTGGGCGGGACAGGGATCACATACGAGCAGTACTTC

d_call: TRBD1
v_call: TRBV5-5
clone_size: NA
j_call: TRBJ1-2
cdr3_length: 16
cdr3_aa: CASRATGGAGNYGYTF
cdr3_nt: TGTGCCAGCAGGGCTACAGGGGGCGCCGGGAATTATGGCTACACCTTC

d_call: TRBD2
v_call: TRBV5-1
clone_size: NA
j_call: TRBJ2-7
cdr3_length: 14
cdr3_aa: CASRRVAGELEQYF
cdr3_nt: TGCGCCAGCAGGCGCGTAGCGGGGGAACTCGAGCAGTACTTC

d_call: NA
v_call: TRBV27
clone_size: NA
j_call: TRBJ1-6
cdr3_length: 16
cdr3_aa: CASSLSTGSYNSPLHF
cdr3_nt: TGTGCCAGCAGTTTATCGACGGGCTCCTATAATTCACCCCTCCACTTT

d_call: NA
v_call: TRBV2
clone_size: NA
j_call: TRBJ2-2
cdr3_length: 16
cdr3_aa: CASSARSPTNTGELFF
cdr3_nt: TGTGCCAGCAGTGCGCGGTCACCCACGAACACCGGGGAGCTGTTTTTT

d_call: TRBD1
v_call: TRBV28
clone_size: NA
j_call: TRBJ1-6
cdr3_length: 15
cdr3_aa: CASSRGTGSNSPLHF
cdr3_nt: TGTGCCAGCAGTCGAGGGACAGGTAGTAATTCACCCCTCCACTTT

d_call: NA
v_call: TRBV5-6
clone_size: NA
j_call: TRBJ2-5
cdr3_length: 15
cdr3_aa: CASSVRTPLVETQYF
cdr3_nt: TGTGCCAGCAGCGTAAGGACACCGTTAGTTGAGACCCAGTACTTC

d_call: NA
v_call: TRBV10-3
clone_size: NA
j_call: TRBJ1-2
cdr3_length: 14
cdr3_aa: CAIRGGDPNYGYTF
cdr3_nt: TGTGCCATCAGAGGGGGGGACCCGAACTATGGCTACACCTTC